This TCR beta chain was documented in a study of control samples from healthy donors and cancer patients. The repertoire was sequenced with immunoSEQ multiplex PCR; TCRdb's copy has only in-frame clones and lacks some. The sample records over 200,000 clones, roughly 87% being singletons. The clonotype comes from a woman aged 55-75 years with lung cancer. The specimen was PBMCs.

CDR3 nucleotide sequence: TGTGCCAGCAGCCCCGCTGGGGCGCAGCCCCAGCATTTT. It encodes CASSPAGAQPQHF. The chain uses TRBV12-3 or TRBV12-4 and TRBJ1-5, with a possible D match to TRBD1 (5 bases). The CDR3 totals 13 residues. V gave up 6 bases and J gave up 7 bases, with 13 bases separating them.